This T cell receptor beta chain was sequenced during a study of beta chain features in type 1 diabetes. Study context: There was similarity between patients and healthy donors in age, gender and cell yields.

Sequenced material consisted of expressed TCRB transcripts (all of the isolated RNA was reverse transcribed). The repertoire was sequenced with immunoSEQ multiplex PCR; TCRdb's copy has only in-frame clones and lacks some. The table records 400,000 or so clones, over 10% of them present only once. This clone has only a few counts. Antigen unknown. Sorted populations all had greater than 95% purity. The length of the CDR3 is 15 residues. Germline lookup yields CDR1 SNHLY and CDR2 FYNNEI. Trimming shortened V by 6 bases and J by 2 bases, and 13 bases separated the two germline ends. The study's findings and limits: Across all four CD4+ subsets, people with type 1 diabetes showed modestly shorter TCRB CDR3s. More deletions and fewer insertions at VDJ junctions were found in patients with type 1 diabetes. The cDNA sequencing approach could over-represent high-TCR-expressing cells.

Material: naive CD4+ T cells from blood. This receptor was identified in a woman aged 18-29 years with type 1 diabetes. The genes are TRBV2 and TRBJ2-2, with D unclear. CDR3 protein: CASSSLRLNTGELFF. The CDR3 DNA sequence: TGTGCCAGCAGCTCCCTGCGGCTTAACACCGGGGAGCTGTTTTTT.